This TCR beta chain was sequenced for a study of blood T cells in healthy people across ages. Per sample, extraction of total RNA gave at least 5.5 micrograms in every case. Next came a second PCR, run for roughly 7 to 12 cycles, which used a sample-barcoded 5' primer along with a J-beta primer mix. TCRdb re-called the 5' RACE reads through MiXCR, storing one row per CDR3 protein. In the table there are fewer than 800,000 distinct CDR3 sequences, roughly 25% of which are singletons. The same specimen was also included in a second study, on T cells of mothers and their children.

Sequenced: blood. This clonotype was sampled from a boy aged 10-17 years in good health.

The CDR3 loop reads CASSIYPNTEAFF. CDR3 sequence (DNA): TGTGCCAGTAGTATTTACCCGAACACTGAAGCTTTCTTT. V gene TRBV19 combines with J gene TRBJ1-1; D unclear. The CDR3 has 13 amino acids. Trimming removed 3 bases at V and 1 base at J, with 6 bases between. Germline-derived CDR1 and CDR2 are LNHDA and SQIVND (reference sequence).